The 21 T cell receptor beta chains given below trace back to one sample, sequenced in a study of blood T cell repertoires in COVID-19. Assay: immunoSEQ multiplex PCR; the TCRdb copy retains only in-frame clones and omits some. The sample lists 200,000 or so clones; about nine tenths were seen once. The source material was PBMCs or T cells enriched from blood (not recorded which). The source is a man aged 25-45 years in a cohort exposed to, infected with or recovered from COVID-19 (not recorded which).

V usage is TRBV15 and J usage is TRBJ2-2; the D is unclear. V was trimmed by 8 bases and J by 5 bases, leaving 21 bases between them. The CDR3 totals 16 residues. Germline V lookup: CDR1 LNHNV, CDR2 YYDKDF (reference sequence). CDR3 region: CATRPSWLDGTGELFF. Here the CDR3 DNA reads TGTGCCACCCGACCCAGTTGGCTAGATGGTACCGGGGAGCTGTTTTTT.

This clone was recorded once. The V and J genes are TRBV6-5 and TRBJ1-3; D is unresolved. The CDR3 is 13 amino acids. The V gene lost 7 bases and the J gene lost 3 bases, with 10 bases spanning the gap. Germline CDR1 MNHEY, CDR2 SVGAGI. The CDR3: CASTFASGNTIYF. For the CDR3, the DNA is TGTGCCAGCACCTTCGCTAGTGGAAACACCATATATTTT.

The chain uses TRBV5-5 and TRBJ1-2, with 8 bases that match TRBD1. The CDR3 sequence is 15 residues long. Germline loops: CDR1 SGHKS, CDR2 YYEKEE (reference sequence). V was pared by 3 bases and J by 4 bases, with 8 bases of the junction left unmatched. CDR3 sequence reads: CASSSAGGGGYGYTF. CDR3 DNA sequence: TGTGCCAGCAGCTCCGCAGGGGGCGGCGGCTATGGCTACACCTTC. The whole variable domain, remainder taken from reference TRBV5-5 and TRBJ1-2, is DAGVTQSPTHLIKTRGQQVTLRCSPISGHKSVSWYQQVLGQGPQFIFQYYEKEERGRGNFPDRFSARQFPNYSSELNVNALLLGDSALYLCASSSAGGGGYGYTFGSGTRLTVV.

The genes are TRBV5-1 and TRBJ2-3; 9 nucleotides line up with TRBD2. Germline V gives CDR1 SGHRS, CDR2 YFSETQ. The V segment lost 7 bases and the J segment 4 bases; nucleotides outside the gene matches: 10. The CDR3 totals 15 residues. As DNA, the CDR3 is TGCGCCAGCTCGGGCGGGAGGGCCGGGCCAGATACGCAGTATTTT. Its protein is CASSGGRAGPDTQYF.

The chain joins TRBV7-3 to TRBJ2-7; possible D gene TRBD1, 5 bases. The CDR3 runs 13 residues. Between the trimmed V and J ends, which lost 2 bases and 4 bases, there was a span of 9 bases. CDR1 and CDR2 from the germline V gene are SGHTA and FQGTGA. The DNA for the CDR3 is TGTGCCAGCAGCTTAGGGGCAGGGTACGAGCAGTACTTC. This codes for CASSLGAGYEQYF.

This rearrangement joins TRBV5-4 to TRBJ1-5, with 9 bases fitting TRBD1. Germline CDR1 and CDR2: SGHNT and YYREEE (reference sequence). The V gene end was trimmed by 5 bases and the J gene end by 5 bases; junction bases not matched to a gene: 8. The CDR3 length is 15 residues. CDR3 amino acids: CASRPPGQGDQPQHF. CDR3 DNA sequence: TGTGCCAGCAGGCCTCCGGGACAGGGAGATCAGCCCCAGCATTTT.

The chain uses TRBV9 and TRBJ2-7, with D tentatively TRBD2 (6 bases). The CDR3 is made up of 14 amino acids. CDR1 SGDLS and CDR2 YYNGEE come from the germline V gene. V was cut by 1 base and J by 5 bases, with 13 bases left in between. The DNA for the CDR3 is TGTGCCAGCAGCGTATTGGCGGGGTACGACGAGCAGTACTTC. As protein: CASSVLAGYDEQYF.

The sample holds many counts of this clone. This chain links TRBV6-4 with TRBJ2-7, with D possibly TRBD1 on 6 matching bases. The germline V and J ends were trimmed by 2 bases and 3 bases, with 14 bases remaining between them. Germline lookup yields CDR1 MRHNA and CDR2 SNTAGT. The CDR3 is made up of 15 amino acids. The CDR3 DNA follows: TGTGCCAGCAGTGACATGTCGGGACATTTCTACGAGCAGTACTTC. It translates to CASSDMSGHFYEQYF.

DNA of the CDR3: TGTGCCAGCATCCCCCGGCGGGAGATGAACACTGAAGCTTTCTTT. Translating it yields CASIPRREMNTEAFF. The genes are TRBV6-6 and TRBJ1-1, with D hard to call. Germline V lookup: CDR1 MNHNY, CDR2 SVGAGI (reference sequence). This CDR3 region has 15 residues. V lost 7 bases to trimming and J lost 0 bases, with 15 bases between them.

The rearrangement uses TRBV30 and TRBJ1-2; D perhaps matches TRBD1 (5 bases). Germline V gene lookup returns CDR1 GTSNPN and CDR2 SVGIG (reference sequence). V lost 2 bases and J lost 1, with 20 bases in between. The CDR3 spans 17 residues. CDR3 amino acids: CAWSTVPGQGGNYGYTF. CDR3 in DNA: TGTGCCTGGAGTACCGTACCCGGGCAGGGCGGTAACTATGGCTACACCTTC.

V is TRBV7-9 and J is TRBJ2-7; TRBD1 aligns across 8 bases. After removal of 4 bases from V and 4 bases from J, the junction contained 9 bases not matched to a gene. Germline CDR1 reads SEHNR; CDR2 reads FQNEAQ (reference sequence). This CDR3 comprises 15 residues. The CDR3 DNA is TGTGCCAGCAGCTCACCTTGGACAGGGAAGTACGAGCAGTACTTC. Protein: CASSSPWTGKYEQYF.

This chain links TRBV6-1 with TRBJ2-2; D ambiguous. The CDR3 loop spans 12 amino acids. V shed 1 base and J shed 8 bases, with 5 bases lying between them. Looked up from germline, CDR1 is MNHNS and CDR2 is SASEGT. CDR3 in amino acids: CASSEGAGELFF. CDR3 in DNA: TGTGCCAGCAGTGAAGGGGCAGGGGAGCTGTTTTTT.

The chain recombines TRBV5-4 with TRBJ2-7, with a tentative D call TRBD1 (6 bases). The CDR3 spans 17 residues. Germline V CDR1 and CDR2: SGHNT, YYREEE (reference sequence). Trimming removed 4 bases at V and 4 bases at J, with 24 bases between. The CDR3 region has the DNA TGTGCCAGCAGCCCCCAAATTGGTCAGGGGAAATGGTACGAGCAGTACTTC. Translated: CASSPQIGQGKWYEQYF.

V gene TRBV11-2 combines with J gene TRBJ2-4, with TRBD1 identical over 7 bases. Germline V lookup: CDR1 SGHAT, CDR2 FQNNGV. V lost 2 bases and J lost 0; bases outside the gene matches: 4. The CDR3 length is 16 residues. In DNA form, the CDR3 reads TGTGCCAGCAGCTTAAACAGGGGTCTAGCCAAAAACATTCAGTACTTC. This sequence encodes CASSLNRGLAKNIQYF.

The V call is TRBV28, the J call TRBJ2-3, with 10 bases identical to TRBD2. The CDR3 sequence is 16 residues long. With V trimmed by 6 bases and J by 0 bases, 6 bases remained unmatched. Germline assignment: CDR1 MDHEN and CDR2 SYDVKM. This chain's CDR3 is CASSPGLAASTDTQYF. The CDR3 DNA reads TGTGCCAGCAGCCCAGGACTAGCGGCGAGCACAGATACGCAGTATTTT.

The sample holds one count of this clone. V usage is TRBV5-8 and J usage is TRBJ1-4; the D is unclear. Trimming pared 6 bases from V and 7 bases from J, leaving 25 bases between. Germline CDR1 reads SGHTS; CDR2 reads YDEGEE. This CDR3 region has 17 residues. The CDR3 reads CASKKGAVFDVSEKLFF. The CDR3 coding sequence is TGTGCCAGCAAAAAGGGAGCGGTTTTTGATGTCAGTGAAAAACTGTTTTTT.

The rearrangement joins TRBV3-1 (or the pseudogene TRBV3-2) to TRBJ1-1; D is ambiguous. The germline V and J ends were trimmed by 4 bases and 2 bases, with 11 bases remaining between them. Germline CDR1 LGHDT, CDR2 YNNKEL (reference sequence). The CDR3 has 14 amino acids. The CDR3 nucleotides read TGTGCCAGCAGCCCGGGTCGGGGTAACACTGAAGCTTTCTTT. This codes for CASSPGRGNTEAFF.

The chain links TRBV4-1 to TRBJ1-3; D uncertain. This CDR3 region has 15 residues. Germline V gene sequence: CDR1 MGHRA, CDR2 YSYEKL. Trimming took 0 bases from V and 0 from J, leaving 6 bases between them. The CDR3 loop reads CASSQESVSGNTIYF. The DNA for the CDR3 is TGCGCCAGCAGCCAAGAGTCCGTCTCTGGAAACACCATATATTTT.

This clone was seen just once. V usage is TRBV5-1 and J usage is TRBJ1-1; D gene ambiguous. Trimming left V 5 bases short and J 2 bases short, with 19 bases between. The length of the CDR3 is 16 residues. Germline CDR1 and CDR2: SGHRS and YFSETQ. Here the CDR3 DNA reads TGCGCCAGCAGGTATGAAACGATAAGCCTCAACACTGAAGCTTTCTTT. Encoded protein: CASRYETISLNTEAFF. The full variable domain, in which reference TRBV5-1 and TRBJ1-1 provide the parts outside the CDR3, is KAGVTQTPRYLIKTRGQQVTLSCSPISGHRSVSWYQQTPGQGLQFLFEYFSETQRNKGNFPGRFSGRQFSNSRSEMNVSTLELGDSALYLCASRYETISLNTEAFFGQGTRLTVV.

This CDR3 reads CAAGTGLTEAFF. The CDR3 nucleotides are TGTGCCGCAGGGACAGGGCTCACTGAAGCTTTCTTT. This chain connects TRBV10-3 to TRBJ1-1; 9 bases match TRBD1. Germline V gene sequence: CDR1 ENHRY, CDR2 SYGVKD. With 11 bases clipped from V and 4 bases from J, the junction kept 5 bases outside the gene matches. This CDR3 has 12 amino acids.

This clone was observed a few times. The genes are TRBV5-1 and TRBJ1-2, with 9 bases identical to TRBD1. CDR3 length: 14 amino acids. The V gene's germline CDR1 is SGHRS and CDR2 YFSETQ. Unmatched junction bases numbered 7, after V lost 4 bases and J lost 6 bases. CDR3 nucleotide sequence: TGCGCCAGCAGCCCACAGGGGGCTGGAAATGGCTACACCTTC. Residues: CASSPQGAGNGYTF.